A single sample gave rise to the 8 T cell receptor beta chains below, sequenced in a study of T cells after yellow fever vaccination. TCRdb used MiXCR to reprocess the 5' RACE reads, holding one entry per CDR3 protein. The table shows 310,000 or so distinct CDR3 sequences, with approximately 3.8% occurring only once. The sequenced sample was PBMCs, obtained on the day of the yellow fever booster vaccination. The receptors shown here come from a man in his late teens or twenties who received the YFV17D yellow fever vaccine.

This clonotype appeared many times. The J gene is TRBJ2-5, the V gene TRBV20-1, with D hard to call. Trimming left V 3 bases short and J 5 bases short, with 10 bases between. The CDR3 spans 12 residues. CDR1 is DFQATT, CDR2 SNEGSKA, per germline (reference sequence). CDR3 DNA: TGCAGTGCTAGTTCGTTCAGGGAGACCCAGTACTTC. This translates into CSASSFRETQYF.

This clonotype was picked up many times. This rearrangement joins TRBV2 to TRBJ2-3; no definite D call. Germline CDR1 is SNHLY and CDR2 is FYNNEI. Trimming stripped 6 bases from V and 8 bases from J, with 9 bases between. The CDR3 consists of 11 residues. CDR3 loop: CASREQSTQYF. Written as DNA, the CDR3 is TGTGCCAGCAGGGAACAGAGTACGCAGTATTTT.

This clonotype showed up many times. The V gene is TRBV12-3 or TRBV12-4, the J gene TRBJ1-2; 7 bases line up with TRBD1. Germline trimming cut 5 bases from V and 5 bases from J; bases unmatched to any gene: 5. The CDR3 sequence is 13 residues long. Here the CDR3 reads CASSRDRTYGYTF. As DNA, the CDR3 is TGTGCCAGCAGTCGGGACAGAACTTATGGCTACACCTTC.

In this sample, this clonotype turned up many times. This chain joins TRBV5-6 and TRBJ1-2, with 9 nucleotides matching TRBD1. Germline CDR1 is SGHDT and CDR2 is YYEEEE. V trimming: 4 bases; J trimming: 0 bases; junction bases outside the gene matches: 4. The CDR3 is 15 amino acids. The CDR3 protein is CASSPRTGANYGYTF. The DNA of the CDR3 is TGTGCCAGCAGCCCGCGGACAGGGGCTAACTATGGCTACACCTTC.

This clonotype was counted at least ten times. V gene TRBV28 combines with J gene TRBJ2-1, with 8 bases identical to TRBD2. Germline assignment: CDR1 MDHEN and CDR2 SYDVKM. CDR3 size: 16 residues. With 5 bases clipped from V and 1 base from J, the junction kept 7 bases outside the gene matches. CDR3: CASSVTGGVSYNEQFF. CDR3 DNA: TGTGCCAGCAGTGTCACGGGGGGGGTATCCTACAATGAGCAGTTCTTC.

The CDR3 bases are TGTGCCAGCAGCTCCTACCGGGGCTTAAATGAAAAACTGTTTTTT. Its translation is CASSSYRGLNEKLFF. The chain carries TRBV7-9 and TRBJ1-4; D perhaps matches TRBD1 (5 bases). The germline V and J ends were trimmed by 4 bases and 5 bases, with 14 bases remaining between them. The CDR3 is 15 amino acids. Germline values: CDR1 SEHNR, CDR2 FQNEAQ (reference sequence). Supplemented by reference TRBV7-9 and TRBJ1-4, the full variable domain reads DTGVSQNPRHKITKRGQNVTFRCDPISEHNRLYWYRQTLGQGPEFLTYFQNEAQLEKSRLLSDRFSAERPKGSFSTLEIQRTEQGDSAMYLCASSSYRGLNEKLFFGSGTQLSVL.

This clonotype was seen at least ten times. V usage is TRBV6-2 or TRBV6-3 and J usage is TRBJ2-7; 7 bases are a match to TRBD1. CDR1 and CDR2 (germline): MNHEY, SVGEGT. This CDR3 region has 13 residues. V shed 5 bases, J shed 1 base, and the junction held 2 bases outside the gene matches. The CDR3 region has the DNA TGTGCCAGCAGTAACAGGGGTTCCTACGAGCAGTACGTC. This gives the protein CASSNRGSYEQYV.

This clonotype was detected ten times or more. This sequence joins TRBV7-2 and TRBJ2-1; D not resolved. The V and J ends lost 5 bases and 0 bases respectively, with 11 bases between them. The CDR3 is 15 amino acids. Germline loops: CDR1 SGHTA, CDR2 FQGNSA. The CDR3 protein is CASSLEHSSYNEQFF. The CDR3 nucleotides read TGTGCCAGCAGCCTCGAGCATAGCTCCTACAATGAGCAGTTCTTC.